The source of this TCR beta chain is a study of cytomegalovirus exposure and HLA in healthy donors. The overall study: The approximately 120 validation repertoires, a later analysis reported, used the same platform as the roughly 730 repertoires from the first cohort. Study-level results: Cytomegalovirus-associated status was assigned to 164 TCR beta chains.

The assay was immunoSEQ multiplex PCR, and TCRdb's table has in-frame clones only and misses some. The sample holds roughly 60,000 clones, over 85% seen once. About this clone itself: Its specificity is unknown.

CDR1 LNHNV and CDR2 YYDKDF come from the germline V gene (reference sequence). The J segment lost 2 bases and the V segment lost 3 bases, leaving 3 bases of the junction unmatched. The CDR3 length is 16 residues. Specimen: PBMCs. This clonotype was sampled from a woman aged 18-29 years in good health and CMV-seropositive. The V call is TRBV15, the J call TRBJ2-2; 10 nucleotides match TRBD2. The CDR3 is CATSSGLAANTGELFF. The CDR3, as DNA: TGTGCCACCAGCAGTGGACTAGCGGCCAACACCGGGGAGCTGTTTTTT.